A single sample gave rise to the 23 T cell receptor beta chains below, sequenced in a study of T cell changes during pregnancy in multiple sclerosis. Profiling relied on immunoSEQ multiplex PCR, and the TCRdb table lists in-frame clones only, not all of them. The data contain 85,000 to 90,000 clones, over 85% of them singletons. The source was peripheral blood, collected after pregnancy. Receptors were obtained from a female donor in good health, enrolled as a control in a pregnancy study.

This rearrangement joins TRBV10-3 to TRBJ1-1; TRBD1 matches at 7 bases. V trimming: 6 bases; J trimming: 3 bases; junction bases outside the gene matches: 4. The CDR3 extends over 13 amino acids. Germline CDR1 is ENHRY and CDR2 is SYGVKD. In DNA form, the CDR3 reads TGTGCCATCAGGAAAGGGACAGACACTGAAGCTTTCTTT. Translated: CAIRKGTDTEAFF.

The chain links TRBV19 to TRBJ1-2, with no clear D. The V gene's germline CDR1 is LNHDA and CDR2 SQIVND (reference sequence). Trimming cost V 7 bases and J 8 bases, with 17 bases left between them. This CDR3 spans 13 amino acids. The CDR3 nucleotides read TGTGCCAGTACCCCGGCGGGGTCAGGAGGCTACACCTTC. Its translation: CASTPAGSGGYTF.

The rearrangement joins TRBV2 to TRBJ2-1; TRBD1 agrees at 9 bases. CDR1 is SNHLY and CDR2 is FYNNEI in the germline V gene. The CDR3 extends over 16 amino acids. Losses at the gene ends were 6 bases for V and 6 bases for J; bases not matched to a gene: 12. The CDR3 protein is CASRGTGTGRSNEQFF. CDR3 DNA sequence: TGTGCCAGCAGAGGTACCGGGACAGGGAGAAGCAATGAGCAGTTCTTC.

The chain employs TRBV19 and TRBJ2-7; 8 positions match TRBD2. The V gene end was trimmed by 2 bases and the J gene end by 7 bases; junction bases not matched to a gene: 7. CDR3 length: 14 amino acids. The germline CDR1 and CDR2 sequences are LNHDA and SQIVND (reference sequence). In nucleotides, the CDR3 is TGTGCCAGTAGTATACTTCCCGGGAGGGGAGAGCAGTACTTC. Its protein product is CASSILPGRGEQYF.

The CDR3: CASSRSSDRGADTQYF. The CDR3 coding sequence is TGTGCCAGCAGCCGAAGCTCTGACAGGGGGGCAGATACGCAGTATTTT. The rearrangement links TRBV7-2 to TRBJ2-3; 9 bases agree with TRBD1. V lost 5 bases, J lost 4 bases, and 10 bases stayed unmatched. In germline, CDR1 is SGHTA, CDR2 FQGNSA. The CDR3 is 16 amino acids. Complete variable domain (other parts from reference TRBV7-2 and TRBJ2-3): GAGVSQSPSNKVTEKGKDVELRCDPISGHTALYWYRQSLGQGLEFLIYFQGNSAPDKSGLPSDRFSAERTGGSVSTLTIQRTQQEDSAVYLCASSRSSDRGADTQYFGPGTRLTVL.

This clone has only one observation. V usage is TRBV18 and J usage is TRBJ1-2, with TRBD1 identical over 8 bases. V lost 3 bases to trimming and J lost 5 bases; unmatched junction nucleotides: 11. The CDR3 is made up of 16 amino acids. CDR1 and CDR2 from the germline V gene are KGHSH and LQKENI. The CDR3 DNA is TGTGCCAGCTCACCCCAGTCGGCAGGGGGCACGTATGGCTACACCTTC. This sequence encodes CASSPQSAGGTYGYTF.

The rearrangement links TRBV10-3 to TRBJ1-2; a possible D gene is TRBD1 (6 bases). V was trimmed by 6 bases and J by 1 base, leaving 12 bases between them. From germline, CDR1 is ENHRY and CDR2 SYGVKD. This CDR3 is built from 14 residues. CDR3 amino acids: CAIRDTGSNYGYTF. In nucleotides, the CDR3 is TGTGCCATCAGGGATACAGGGAGTAACTATGGCTACACCTTC.

The CDR3 reads CASSPTGTSGGPDTQYF. DNA of the CDR3: TGTGCCAGCAGCCCGACTGGGACTAGCGGTGGCCCAGATACGCAGTATTTT. V and J are TRBV7-6 and TRBJ2-3; 11 positions match TRBD2. Germline CDR1 SGHVS, CDR2 FNYEAQ. This CDR3 has 17 residues. V trimming: 5 bases; J trimming: 4 bases; junction bases outside the gene matches: 11. Combining the CDR3 with reference TRBV7-6 and TRBJ2-3 gives the whole variable domain GAGVSQSPRYKVTKRGQDVALRCDPISGHVSLYWYRQALGQGPEFLTYFNYEAQQDKSGLPNDRFSAERPEGSISTLTIQRTEQRDSAMYRCASSPTGTSGGPDTQYFGPGTRLTVL.

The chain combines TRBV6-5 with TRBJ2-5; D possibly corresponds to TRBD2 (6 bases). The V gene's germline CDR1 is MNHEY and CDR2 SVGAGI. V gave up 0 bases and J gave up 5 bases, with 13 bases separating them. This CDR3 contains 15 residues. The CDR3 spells CASSYSIEGRETQYF. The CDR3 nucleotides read TGTGCCAGCAGTTACTCGATTGAGGGGAGGGAGACCCAGTACTTC.

CDR3 protein: CASSFIGTGPYEQYF. The CDR3 DNA sequence: TGTGCCAGCAGTTTTATAGGGACAGGTCCCTACGAGCAGTACTTC. The chain joins TRBV28 to TRBJ2-7; 8 nucleotides align to TRBD1. V lost 3 bases and J lost 2; bases outside the gene matches: 6. The CDR3 is made up of 15 amino acids. Germline V gene lookup returns CDR1 MDHEN and CDR2 SYDVKM. Looking up the rest from reference TRBV28 and TRBJ2-7 gives the full variable domain: DVKVTQSSRYLVKRTGEKVFLECVQDMDHENMFWYRQDPGLGLRLIYFSYDVKMKEKGDIPEGYSVSREKKERFSLILESASTNQTSMYLCASSFIGTGPYEQYFGPGTRLTVT.

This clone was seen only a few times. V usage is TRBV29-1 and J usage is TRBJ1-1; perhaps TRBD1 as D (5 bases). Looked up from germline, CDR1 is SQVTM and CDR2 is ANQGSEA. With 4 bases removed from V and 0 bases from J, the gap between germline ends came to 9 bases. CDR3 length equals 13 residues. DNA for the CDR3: TGCAGCGTTGTGTGGGGCCTGAACACTGAAGCTTTCTTT. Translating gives CSVVWGLNTEAFF.

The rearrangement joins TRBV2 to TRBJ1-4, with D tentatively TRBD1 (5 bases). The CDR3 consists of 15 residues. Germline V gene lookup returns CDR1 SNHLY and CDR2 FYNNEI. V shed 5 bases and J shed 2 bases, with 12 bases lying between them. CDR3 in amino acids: CASSRRRQTNEKLFF. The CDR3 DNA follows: TGTGCCAGCAGTCGACGTCGACAGACTAATGAAAAACTGTTTTTT. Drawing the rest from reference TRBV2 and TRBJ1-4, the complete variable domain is EPEVTQTPSHQVTQMGQEVILRCVPISNHLYFYWYRQILGQKVEFLVSFYNNEISEKSEIFDDQFSVERPDGSNFTLKIRSTKLEDSAMYFCASSRRRQTNEKLFFGSGTQLSVL.

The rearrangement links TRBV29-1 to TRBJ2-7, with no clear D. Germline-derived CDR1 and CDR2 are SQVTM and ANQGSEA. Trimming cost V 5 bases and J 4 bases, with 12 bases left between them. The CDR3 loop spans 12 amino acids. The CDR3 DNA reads TGCAGCGTTAGAGAGCAAGCGTACGAGCAGTACTTC. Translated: CSVREQAYEQYF.

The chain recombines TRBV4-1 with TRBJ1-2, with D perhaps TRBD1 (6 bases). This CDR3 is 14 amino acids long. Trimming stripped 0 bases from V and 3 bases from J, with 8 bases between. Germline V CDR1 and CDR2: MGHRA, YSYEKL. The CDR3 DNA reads TGCGCCAGCAGCCAAGACAGGGGATACTATGGCTACACCTTC. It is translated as CASSQDRGYYGYTF.

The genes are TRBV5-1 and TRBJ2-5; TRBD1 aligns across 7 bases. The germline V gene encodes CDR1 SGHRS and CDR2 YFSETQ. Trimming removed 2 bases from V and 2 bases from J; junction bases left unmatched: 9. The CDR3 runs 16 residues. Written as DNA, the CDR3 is TGCGCCAGCAGCTTAAATCCAGGGGGTTTGCAAGAGACCCAGTACTTC. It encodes CASSLNPGGLQETQYF.

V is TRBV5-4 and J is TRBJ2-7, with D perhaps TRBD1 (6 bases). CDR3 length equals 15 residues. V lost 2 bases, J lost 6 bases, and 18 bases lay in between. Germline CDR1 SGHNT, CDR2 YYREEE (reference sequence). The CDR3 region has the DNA TGTGCCAGCAGCTTCGGAGGACAGTCGTACGGCGAGCAGTACTTC. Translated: CASSFGGQSYGEQYF.

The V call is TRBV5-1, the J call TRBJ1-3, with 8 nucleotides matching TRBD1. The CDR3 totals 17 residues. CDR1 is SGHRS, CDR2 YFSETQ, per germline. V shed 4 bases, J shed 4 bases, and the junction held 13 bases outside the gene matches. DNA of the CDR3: TGCGCCAGCAGCGGTAACCCCCGGGACAGGTCCGGAAACACCATATATTTT. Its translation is CASSGNPRDRSGNTIYF.

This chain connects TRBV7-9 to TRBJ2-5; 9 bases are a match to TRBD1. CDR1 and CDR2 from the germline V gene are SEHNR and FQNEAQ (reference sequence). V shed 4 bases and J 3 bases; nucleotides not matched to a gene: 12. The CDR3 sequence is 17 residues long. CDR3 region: CASSSNFPGQGKETQYF. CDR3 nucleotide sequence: TGTGCCAGCAGCTCTAATTTTCCGGGACAGGGAAAAGAGACCCAGTACTTC.

The CDR3 reads CASRPAGGARETQYF. The CDR3 DNA reads as TGTGCCAGTCGGCCCGCGGGAGGGGCACGAGAGACCCAGTACTTC. This sequence joins TRBV28 and TRBJ2-5, with TRBD2 identical over 9 bases. The junction had 12 bases not matched to a gene; V was cut back by 9 bases and J by 4 bases. The CDR3 has 15 residues. Looked up from germline, CDR1 is MDHEN and CDR2 is SYDVKM.

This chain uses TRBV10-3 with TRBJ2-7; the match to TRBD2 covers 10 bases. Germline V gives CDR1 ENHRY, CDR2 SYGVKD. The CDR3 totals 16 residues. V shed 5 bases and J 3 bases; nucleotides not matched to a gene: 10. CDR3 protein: CAISPLAGIRDYEQYF. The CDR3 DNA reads TGTGCCATCAGTCCACTAGCGGGAATCCGCGACTACGAGCAGTACTTC.

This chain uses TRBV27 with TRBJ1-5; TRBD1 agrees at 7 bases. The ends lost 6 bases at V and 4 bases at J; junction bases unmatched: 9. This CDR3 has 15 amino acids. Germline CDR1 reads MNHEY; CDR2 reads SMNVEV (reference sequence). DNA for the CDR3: TGTGCCAGCAGCTCCGGACAGGTCATAAATCAGCCCCAGCATTTT. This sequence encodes CASSSGQVINQPQHF.

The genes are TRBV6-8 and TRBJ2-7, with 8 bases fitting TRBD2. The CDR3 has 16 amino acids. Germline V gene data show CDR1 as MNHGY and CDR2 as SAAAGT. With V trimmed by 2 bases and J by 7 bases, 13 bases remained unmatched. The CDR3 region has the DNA TGTGCCAGCAGTTACCCTGGACTAGCCACCCCCATAGAGCAGTACTTC. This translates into CASSYPGLATPIEQYF.

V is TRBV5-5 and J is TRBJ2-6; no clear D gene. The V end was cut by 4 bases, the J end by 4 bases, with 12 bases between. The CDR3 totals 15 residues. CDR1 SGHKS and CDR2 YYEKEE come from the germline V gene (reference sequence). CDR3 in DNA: TGTGCCAGCAGCCCCAACACCCCAGGGGCCAACGTCCTGACTTTC. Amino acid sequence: CASSPNTPGANVLTF.